This T cell receptor beta chain was observed in a study of tumor-infiltrating lymphocytes in primary liver carcinoma. Whole-study findings and limits: Less overlap was seen in tumor-adjacent and tumor-blood pairs than in tumor region pairs.

With regard to this clonotype: Its cognate antigen is unknown.

TCR beta cDNA was made from roughly 450 ng total RNA with a constant-region primer. Nested multiplex PCR, run for three rounds with slightly modified ARM-PCR, yielded TCR beta libraries. In the first two PCR rounds, TRBV1-TRBV30 forward primers were paired with a C-beta reverse primer, and each round lasted roughly 10 cycles. TCRdb fed the multiplex PCR reads into MiXCR, producing one record per CDR3 protein. This sample has hundreds of thousands of distinct CDR3 sequences, with roughly three fifths found just once. Unsorted whole blood yielded blood RNA, and germline DNA was extracted as well. Patients were chronically HBV-infected and treatment-naive. The CDR3 length is 16 residues. CDR1 is SGHNT and CDR2 is YYREEE in the germline V gene (reference sequence). Trimming took 4 bases from V and 6 from J, leaving 17 bases between them.

Sequencing input: peripheral blood. The J gene is TRBJ2-6, the V gene TRBV5-4; D possibly corresponds to TRBD1 (5 bases). The sequence was collected from a woman in her twenties or thirties with primary liver carcinoma and hepatitis B virus infection. For the CDR3, the DNA is TGTGCCAGCAGCCCAATGGAAGGGGATGCGGCCAACGTCCTGACTTTC. It yields the protein CASSPMEGDAANVLTF.